One T cell receptor (beta chain) is described in this entry. The V and J ends lost 5 bases and 5 bases, in that order; junction bases with no gene match: 13. The CDR3 contains 16 residues. Germline assignment: CDR1 SGHVS and CDR2 FQNEAQ. Assay: immunoSEQ multiplex PCR; the TCRdb copy retains only in-frame clones and omits some. The sample includes 90,000 to 150,000 clones, about 87% of them seen just once. These data come from a study of T cell responses to AZD1222 COVID-19 vaccine. The sequence was obtained from an adult in good health. The sequencing used peripheral blood, collected on day 0 of AZD1222 vaccination. J is TRBJ2-5 and V is TRBV7-8, with 8 bases aligning to TRBD1. The CDR3 DNA reads TGTGCCAGCAGCCCTCGGGGGTCCAGGGGGCGGGAGACCCAGTACTTC. This sequence encodes CASSPRGSRGRETQYF.